Below are 13 T cell receptor beta chains sequenced from a single sample in a study of cytomegalovirus exposure and HLA in healthy donors. Vbeta (60) and Jbeta (13) primers were used in the PCR. The method was immunoSEQ multiplex PCR; TCRdb's version includes in-frame clones alone and lacks a portion of them. The table shows about 43,000 clones, with 50% to 75% occurring only once. Sequencing was done on a sample of PBMCs. These TCRs come from a human donor in good health.

The chain couples TRBV2 to TRBJ1-2, with D possibly TRBD1 on 5 matching bases. The CDR3 has 15 residues. Germline lookup yields CDR1 SNHLY and CDR2 FYNNEI. V lost 4 bases to trimming and J lost 5 bases, with 17 bases between them. The CDR3 DNA sequence: TGTGCCAGCAGTGCATTGGAGGGGCCCTTTTATGGCTACACCTTC. Translated, it gives CASSALEGPFYGYTF.

This chain uses TRBV18 with TRBJ2-2; D gene uncertain. The germline CDR1 and CDR2 sequences are KGHSH and LQKENI. The ends were cut back, 1 base at V and 5 bases at J, with 8 bases in the middle. The CDR3 covers 14 residues. The DNA for the CDR3 is TGTGCCAGCTCACCACGGAGTACTACCGGGGAGCTGTTTTTT. Translated: CASSPRSTTGELFF.

This chain joins TRBV2 and TRBJ2-7; D is ambiguous. CDR1 is SNHLY and CDR2 is FYNNEI in the germline V gene. Trimming cost V 7 bases and J 3 bases, with 7 bases left between them. This CDR3 comprises 11 residues. The CDR3 coding sequence is TGTGCCAGCACCAACGGCTACGAGCAGTACTTC. Protein: CASTNGYEQYF.

This rearrangement joins TRBV11-2 to TRBJ1-3; 7 bases align to TRBD1. V lost 1 base to trimming and J lost 0 bases; unmatched junction nucleotides: 0. CDR1 and CDR2 (germline): SGHAT, FQNNGV. This CDR3 is 15 amino acids long. CDR3 nucleotide sequence: TGTGCCAGCAGCTTAGGGGACAGCTCTGGAAACACCATATATTTT. Its translation: CASSLGDSSGNTIYF.

This clone was detected only once. The rearrangement uses TRBV19 and TRBJ1-1; D gene unclear. The V and J ends lost 5 bases and 5 bases respectively, with 21 bases between them. Germline values: CDR1 LNHDA, CDR2 SQIVND (reference sequence). The CDR3 runs to 16 residues. The CDR3 DNA is TGTGCCAGTAGTCTGCGCCGGGATCCTATGTATACTGAAGCTTTCTTT. Its translation: CASSLRRDPMYTEAFF.

This chain connects TRBV7-9 to TRBJ2-7; possible D gene TRBD1, 7 bases. Germline V gives CDR1 SEHNR, CDR2 FQNEAQ (reference sequence). This CDR3 comprises 13 residues. The V end was cut by 2 bases, the J end by 8 bases, with 13 bases between. In DNA form, the CDR3 reads TGTGCCAGCAGCTTAAACGGGGGACAGAAGCAGTACTTC. Amino acid sequence: CASSLNGGQKQYF.

This chain connects TRBV6-5 to TRBJ2-3; unclear D gene. The V and J ends lost 5 bases and 1 base respectively, with 10 bases between them. Germline V gene lookup returns CDR1 MNHEY and CDR2 SVGAGI. CDR3 length equals 14 residues. The CDR3: CASSTRLGTDTQYF. CDR3 in DNA: TGTGCCAGCAGTACTCGATTGGGCACAGATACGCAGTATTTT.

The chain links TRBV7-9 to TRBJ2-1, with a possible D match to TRBD2 (5 bases). The CDR3 has 17 amino acids. Per the germline V gene, CDR1 is SEHNR and CDR2 is FQNEAQ (reference sequence). The ends were cut back, 3 bases at V and 5 bases at J, with 20 bases in the middle. CDR3 nucleotide sequence: TGTGCCAGCAGCTTCGGCCCAGGAGGTGTAGCCCACAATGAGCAGTTCTTC. It is translated as CASSFGPGGVAHNEQFF.

This clone has only a few counts. The chain has TRBV7-2 and TRBJ2-2, with 11 positions matching TRBD2. This CDR3 has 14 residues. Germline V CDR1 and CDR2: SGHTA, FQGNSA. V shed 5 bases, J shed 4 bases, and the junction held 0 bases outside the gene matches. The CDR3 coding sequence is TGTGCCAGCAGCGGACTAGCGGGCACCGGGGAGCTGTTTTTT. Translation: CASSGLAGTGELFF.

The V and J genes are TRBV19 and TRBJ1-5; 7 nucleotides match TRBD1. With 4 bases clipped from V and 5 bases from J, the junction kept 5 bases outside the gene matches. The CDR3 extends over 14 amino acids. The V gene's germline CDR1 is LNHDA and CDR2 SQIVND (reference sequence). Written as DNA, the CDR3 is TGTGCCAGTAGTACTGGACAGGAAGATCAGCCCCAGCATTTT. Its translation is CASSTGQEDQPQHF.

This clone was counted once. This sequence joins TRBV15 and TRBJ1-2; D gene uncertain. Trimming shortened V by 3 bases and J by 4 bases, and 9 bases separated the two germline ends. CDR3 length: 13 residues. The germline V gene has CDR1 LNHNV and CDR2 YYDKDF (reference sequence). CDR3 nucleotide sequence: TGTGCCACCAGCAGTGGCCTTGGCTATGGCTACACCTTC. Translated, it gives CATSSGLGYGYTF.

This clone was seen a few times. The V and J genes are TRBV2 and TRBJ1-5, with TRBD1 matching over 7 bases. The CDR3 consists of 13 residues. The V gene's germline CDR1 is SNHLY and CDR2 FYNNEI. Trimming removed 6 bases from V and 7 bases from J; junction bases left unmatched: 6. The CDR3 loop reads CASRETGNQPQHF. The CDR3 DNA reads as TGTGCCAGCAGGGAGACAGGGAACCAGCCCCAGCATTTT.

The chain links TRBV10-3 to TRBJ2-3, with TRBD1 as a possible D gene (6 bases). The CDR3 runs to 12 residues. Germline V gene lookup returns CDR1 ENHRY and CDR2 SYGVKD. The V gene lost 9 bases and the J gene lost 0 bases, with 7 bases spanning the gap. CDR3 bases: TGTGCCATGGGACAAAGCACAGATACGCAGTATTTT. It encodes CAMGQSTDTQYF.